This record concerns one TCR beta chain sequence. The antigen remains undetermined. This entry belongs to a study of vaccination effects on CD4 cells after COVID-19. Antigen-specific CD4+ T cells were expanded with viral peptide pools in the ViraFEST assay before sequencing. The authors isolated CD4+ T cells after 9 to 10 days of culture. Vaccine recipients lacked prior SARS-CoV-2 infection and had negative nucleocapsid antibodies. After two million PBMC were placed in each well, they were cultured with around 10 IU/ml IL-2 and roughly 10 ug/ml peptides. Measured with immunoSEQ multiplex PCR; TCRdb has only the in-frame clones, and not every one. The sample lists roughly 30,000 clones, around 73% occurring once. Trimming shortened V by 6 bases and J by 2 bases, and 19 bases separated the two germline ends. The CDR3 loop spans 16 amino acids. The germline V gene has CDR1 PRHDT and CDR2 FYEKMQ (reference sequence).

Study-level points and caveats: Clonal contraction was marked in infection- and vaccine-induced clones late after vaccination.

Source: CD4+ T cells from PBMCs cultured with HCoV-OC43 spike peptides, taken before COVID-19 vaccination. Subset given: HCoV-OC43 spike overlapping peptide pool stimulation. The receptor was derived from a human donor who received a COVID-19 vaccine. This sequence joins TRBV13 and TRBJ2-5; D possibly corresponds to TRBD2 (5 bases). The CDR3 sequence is CASRAPWPGTQETQYF. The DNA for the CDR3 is TGTGCCAGCAGGGCCCCCTGGCCGGGAACACAAGAGACCCAGTACTTC.